This entry lists 10 T cell receptor beta chains sequenced from one sample in a study of blood T cell repertoires in COVID-19. TCRdb's copy holds only in-frame clones and misses some; the assay was immunoSEQ multiplex PCR. The sample includes some 110,000 clones, around four fifths of them seen just once. The sample comprised peripheral blood. Receptor source: a man between 60 and 75 years old with acute or convalescent COVID-19.

This clone showed up just once. The chain carries TRBV24-1 and TRBJ1-1, with a possible D match to TRBD1 (6 bases). The CDR3 extends over 12 amino acids. V was trimmed by 4 bases and J by 5 bases, leaving 7 bases between them. CDR1 and CDR2 (germline): KGHDR, SFDVKD. As DNA, the CDR3 is TGTGCCACCAGTGAAGGGGGAACTGAAGCTTTCTTT. Its translation is CATSEGGTEAFF.

This clone has only a few counts. This rearrangement joins TRBV2 to TRBJ2-7; the match to TRBD2 covers 8 bases. The CDR3 length is 13 residues. The ends lost 5 bases at V and 4 bases at J; junction bases unmatched: 4. The V gene's germline CDR1 is SNHLY and CDR2 FYNNEI. In nucleotides, the CDR3 is TGTGCCAGCAGTCTAGCGGGCCGGTACGAGCAGTACGTC. This encodes CASSLAGRYEQYV.

The genes are TRBV5-6 and TRBJ2-5; tentative D call: TRBD2 (6 bases). The CDR3 loop spans 14 amino acids. The V and J ends lost 3 bases and 5 bases respectively, with 14 bases between them. Germline lookup yields CDR1 SGHDT and CDR2 YYEEEE. CDR3 in amino acids: CASSYPGLGETQYF. CDR3 nucleotide sequence: TGTGCCAGCAGCTACCCGGGACTGGGCGAGACCCAGTACTTC.

This clone turned up a few times. CDR3 DNA sequence: TGTGCCAGTACACCCACCTCGCGTAGAGCGGGACAGCCCCAGCATTTT. This codes for CASTPTSRRAGQPQHF. This sequence joins TRBV19 and TRBJ1-5; no clear D. The CDR3 consists of 16 residues. V was clipped by 7 bases and J by 7 bases, with 23 bases between them. Germline V gene sequence: CDR1 LNHDA, CDR2 SQIVND (reference sequence).

CDR3: CASSLGPWAGNSPLHF. The CDR3 DNA follows: TGTGCCAGCAGCTTGGGGCCCTGGGCCGGTAATTCACCCCTCCACTTT. This chain joins TRBV5-4 and TRBJ1-6; D uncertain. The germline V gene encodes CDR1 SGHNT and CDR2 YYREEE (reference sequence). This CDR3 spans 16 amino acids. V was pared by 0 bases and J by 6 bases, with 13 bases between.

For the CDR3, the DNA is TGTGCCAGCAGCCCCGGGAGGGGAGGGGGCACTGAAGCTTTCTTT. Amino acid sequence: CASSPGRGGGTEAFF. The chain carries TRBV11-2 and TRBJ1-1, with D possibly matching TRBD1 (6 bases). Germline V gene data show CDR1 as SGHAT and CDR2 as FQNNGV. V was pared by 5 bases and J by 4 bases, with 17 bases between. The CDR3 is made up of 15 amino acids.

The rearrangement uses TRBV5-1 and TRBJ1-1, with TRBD1 as a possible D gene (5 bases). Germline values: CDR1 SGHRS, CDR2 YFSETQ. V shed 6 bases and J shed 1 base, with 10 bases lying between them. The CDR3 consists of 13 residues. The DNA of the CDR3 is TGCGCCAGCACGGGTCAGGGGAACACTGAAGCTTTCTTT. Protein sequence: CASTGQGNTEAFF. Complete variable domain (other parts from reference TRBV5-1 and TRBJ1-1): KAGVTQTPRYLIKTRGQQVTLSCSPISGHRSVSWYQQTPGQGLQFLFEYFSETQRNKGNFPGRFSGRQFSNSRSEMNVSTLELGDSALYLCASTGQGNTEAFFGQGTRLTVV.

The genes are TRBV4-3 and TRBJ1-1; weak D call: TRBD1 (6 bases). V dropped 1 base and J dropped 4 bases, with 10 bases sitting between them. Germline CDR1 is LGHNA and CDR2 is YSLEER. The CDR3 is made up of 14 amino acids. CDR3 region: CASSQGTAGTEAFF. The CDR3 DNA follows: TGCGCCAGCAGCCAAGGGACAGCAGGCACTGAAGCTTTCTTT.

This clone was observed once. A much larger clone differs by one base, so this may be a read error. Within the sample, other DNA sequences also encode this same CDR3. V usage is TRBV29-1 and J usage is TRBJ1-3, with TRBD1 as a possible D gene (5 bases). The V gene's germline CDR1 is SQVTM and CDR2 ANQGSEA. The CDR3 covers 14 residues. Between the trimmed V and J ends, which lost 2 bases and 0 bases, there was a span of 8 bases. The CDR3 DNA is TGCAGCGTTGAACAGGGATACTCTGGAAACACCATATATTTT. It specifies CSVEQGYSGNTIYF. Looking up the rest from reference TRBV29-1 and TRBJ1-3 gives the full variable domain: SAVISQKPSRDICQRGTSLTIQCQVDSQVTMMFWYRQQPGQSLTLIATANQGSEATYESGFVIDKFPISRPNLTFSTLTVSNMSPEDSSIYLCSVEQGYSGNTIYFGEGSWLTVV.

This clone was recorded a few times. As DNA, the CDR3 is TGTGCCACCAGCATACATGACAGAACTAACACTGAAGCTTTCTTT. It encodes CATSIHDRTNTEAFF. The rearrangement uses TRBV15 and TRBJ1-1, with TRBD1 as a possible D gene (5 bases). CDR3 length: 15 residues. Trimming pared 4 bases from V and 2 bases from J, leaving 14 bases between. Germline values: CDR1 LNHNV, CDR2 YYDKDF (reference sequence).